These 21 T cell receptor beta chains share one sample of origin, sequenced in a study of blood T cell repertoires in COVID-19 (dated by TCRdb to 2018 to 2020). The receptor library was made with the immunoSEQ multiplex PCR assay. TCRdb retrieved this table from immuneACCESS and kept in-frame rearrangements only. Not all clones are present; in checked studies, unresolved V genes account for under half, and no reason is known for the remainder. The table for this sample lists 300,000 to 350,000 clones; more than 80% of them were counted only once. The ten largest account for 6.5% to 8% of the sample. The sample comprised peripheral blood. These receptors were collected from a woman younger than 45 with COVID-19, enrolled during active disease.

This chain joins TRBV15 and TRBJ2-5; the D gene is possibly TRBD2 (6 bases). Germline-derived CDR1 and CDR2 are LNHNV and YYDKDF (reference sequence). V lost 5 bases to trimming and J lost 1 base, with 17 bases between them. The length of the CDR3 is 16 residues. CDR3 coding DNA: TGTGCCACCAGCCCGCGAGGCGGGGCGACCCAAGAGACCCAGTACTTC. It encodes CATSPRGGATQETQYF.

CDR3 nucleotide sequence: TGTGCCAGCAGCCGGGACAGGGAGGCCAAAAACATTCAGTACTTC. As protein: CASSRDREAKNIQYF. The chain joins TRBV2 to TRBJ2-4; 9 bases are shared with TRBD1. V lost 6 bases to trimming and J lost 1 base; unmatched junction nucleotides: 4. Germline CDR1 and CDR2: SNHLY and FYNNEI. The CDR3 has 15 amino acids.

This chain links TRBV19 with TRBJ1-3; no clear D. CDR3 length equals 13 residues. Looked up from germline, CDR1 is LNHDA and CDR2 is SQIVND (reference sequence). The V and J ends lost 8 bases and 4 bases respectively, with 12 bases between them. The CDR3 nucleotides are TGTGCCAGTGGAGATGACCTCGGAAACACCATATATTTT. Protein: CASGDDLGNTIYF.

In this sample, this clone turned up a few times. V is TRBV19 and J is TRBJ1-5, with TRBD1 matching over 7 bases. CDR3 length equals 13 residues. With 6 bases clipped from V and 6 bases from J, the junction kept 5 bases outside the gene matches. Germline CDR1 is LNHDA and CDR2 is SQIVND (reference sequence). This CDR3 reads CASRAQGVQPQHF. For the CDR3, the DNA is TGTGCCAGTAGGGCTCAGGGGGTTCAGCCCCAGCATTTT. The variable domain in full, with the rest retrieved from reference TRBV19 and TRBJ1-5, is DGGITQSPKYLFRKEGQNVTLSCEQNLNHDAMYWYRQDPGQGLRLIYYSQIVNDFQKGDIAEGYSVSREKKESFPLTVTSAQKNPTAFYLCASRAQGVQPQHFGDGTRLSIL.

This clone appeared once. The chain employs TRBV4-1 and TRBJ1-3; D is unclear. Germline CDR1 and CDR2: MGHRA and YSYEKL. The ends were cut back, 0 bases at V and 4 bases at J, with 16 bases in the middle. The CDR3 runs to 17 residues. The CDR3 sequence: CASSQESRGGLGNTIYF. In nucleotides, the CDR3 is TGCGCCAGCAGCCAAGAGTCCAGAGGAGGCTTAGGAAACACCATATATTTT.

The chain joins TRBV9 to TRBJ1-4; TRBD1 matches at 7 bases. The junction had 4 bases not matched to a gene; V was cut back by 3 bases and J by 2 bases. This CDR3 is built from 15 residues. The germline gives CDR1 SGDLS, CDR2 YYNGEE. This CDR3 is CASSDDRETNEKLFF. DNA of the CDR3: TGTGCCAGCAGCGACGACAGGGAGACTAATGAAAAACTGTTTTTT.

In DNA, the CDR3 is TGCGCCAGCAGCTTCTCGGGGGCTGGAAACACCATATATTTT. This encodes CASSFSGAGNTIYF. The J gene is TRBJ1-3, the V gene TRBV5-1; tentatively, D is TRBD1 (5 bases). CDR1 SGHRS and CDR2 YFSETQ come from the germline V gene. Trimming stripped 2 bases from V and 2 bases from J, with 8 bases between. The CDR3 runs 14 residues.

Here the CDR3 reads CASSRLRSGPSYEQYF. CDR3 in DNA: TGTGCCAGCAGCCGTCTTAGATCAGGGCCCTCCTACGAGCAGTACTTC. This chain joins TRBV11-2 and TRBJ2-7; TRBD1 is a possible D gene (5 bases). CDR1 and CDR2 from the germline V gene are SGHAT and FQNNGV. The CDR3 is 16 amino acids. V was pared by 5 bases and J by 0 bases, with 17 bases between.

This clone occurred once. The junction departs from germline at one end; a sequencing error may be responsible. CDR3 nucleotides: TGTGCCTGGATATCGGGCAGGGCCGTCTTT. Its protein product is CAWISGRAVF. V and J are TRBV30 and TRBJ1-1; D is possibly TRBD1 (5 bases). Germline loops: CDR1 GTSNPN, CDR2 SVGIG (reference sequence). The CDR3 contains 10 residues.

Notes on this clone: Other DNA sequences within the sample encode an identical CDR3. J is TRBJ2-5 and V is TRBV2; the D gene is possibly TRBD2 (5 bases). The CDR3 totals 14 residues. Germline V gene lookup returns CDR1 SNHLY and CDR2 FYNNEI. The V gene lost 0 bases and the J gene lost 5 bases, with 10 bases spanning the gap. In nucleotides, the CDR3 is TGTGCCAGCAGTGAAGCACTCGGCGGGGAGACCCAGTACTTC. Translation: CASSEALGGETQYF. The variable domain in full, completed from reference TRBV2 and TRBJ2-5, reads EPEVTQTPSHQVTQMGQEVILRCVPISNHLYFYWYRQILGQKVEFLVSFYNNEISEKSEIFDDQFSVERPDGSNFTLKIRSTKLEDSAMYFCASSEALGGETQYFGPGTRLLVL.

This rearrangement joins TRBV5-1 to TRBJ1-6; D remains unclear. The V end lost 0 bases, the J end lost 7 bases, and 8 bases lay between the germline ends. Per germline, CDR1 SGHRS and CDR2 YFSETQ. The CDR3 covers 14 residues. The chain's CDR3 is CASSLAGVNSPLHF. In DNA form, the CDR3 reads TGCGCCAGCAGCTTGGCCGGGGTGAATTCACCCCTCCACTTT.

The chain has TRBV10-3 and TRBJ2-3, with TRBD1 matching over 8 bases. Trimming took 4 bases from V and 7 from J; bases not matched to a gene: 7. Germline CDR1 ENHRY, CDR2 SYGVKD. The CDR3 length is 14 residues. CDR3 protein: CAISGGQGDYTQYF. CDR3 nucleotide sequence: TGTGCCATCAGTGGTGGACAGGGCGATTATACGCAGTATTTT.

This chain uses TRBV7-9 with TRBJ2-7; 12 bases map to TRBD2. This CDR3 comprises 16 residues. Germline CDR1 and CDR2: SEHNR and FQNEAQ (reference sequence). V dropped 5 bases and J dropped 7; count of bases not matched to a gene: 12. The CDR3 DNA reads as TGTGCCAGCAGCCAAGAGGGGCTAGCGGGAGGGGATGAGCAGTACTTC. It specifies CASSQEGLAGGDEQYF.

This chain connects TRBV12-5 to TRBJ2-1, with 7 bases fitting TRBD1. CDR3 length equals 16 residues. V gave up 0 bases and J gave up 4 bases; unmatched junction bases: 6. Germline CDR1 is LGHNT and CDR2 is FRNRAP. Here the CDR3 DNA reads TGTGCTAGTGGTTTGGTACTAGGGACAGCTTACAATGAGCAGTTCTTC. Translated, it gives CASGLVLGTAYNEQFF.

V usage is TRBV7-2 and J usage is TRBJ2-3; 8 bases align to TRBD2. Trimming at V came to 5 bases and at J to 6 bases, leaving 10 bases not matched to a gene. The CDR3 length is 15 residues. Germline V gene data show CDR1 as SGHTA and CDR2 as FQGNSA. CDR3 amino acids: CASSTLAGQVDTQYF. CDR3 sequence (DNA): TGTGCCAGCAGCACTCTAGCGGGCCAGGTGGATACGCAGTATTTT.

The chain carries TRBV28 and TRBJ1-6; perhaps TRBD1 as D (6 bases). Trimming shortened V by 5 bases and J by 8 bases, and 19 bases separated the two germline ends. This CDR3 has 16 residues. The V gene's germline CDR1 is MDHEN and CDR2 SYDVKM. The CDR3 DNA reads as TGTGCCAGCAGTCCCCCCGGGACACATAGGGATTCACCCCTCCACTTT. Its protein product is CASSPPGTHRDSPLHF.

The J gene is TRBJ2-1, the V gene TRBV28, with D possibly matching TRBD2 (6 bases). Germline V CDR1 and CDR2: MDHEN, SYDVKM. Trimming took 6 bases from V and 7 from J, leaving 16 bases between them. This CDR3 comprises 14 residues. CDR3 DNA: TGTGCCAGCAGCCTCCCTCTAGCGCTGAATGAGCAGTTCTTC. This sequence encodes CASSLPLALNEQFF.

As regards this clone: At the DNA level, this CDR3 is encoded by other sequences in the same sample as well. The rearrangement links TRBV24-1 to TRBJ1-5, with 7 bases lining up with TRBD1. CDR3 length equals 15 residues. Germline CDR1 KGHDR, CDR2 SFDVKD. The J segment lost 2 bases and the V segment lost 4 bases, leaving 4 bases of the junction unmatched. CDR3 in amino acids: CATSDPGQGNQPQHF. The CDR3, as DNA: TGTGCCACCAGTGACCCCGGACAGGGCAATCAGCCCCAGCATTTT.

The chain has TRBV7-2 and TRBJ2-3; weak D call: TRBD2 (5 bases). V was cut by 5 bases and J by 13 bases, with 22 bases left in between. The CDR3 covers 14 residues. Germline V lookup: CDR1 SGHTA, CDR2 FQGNSA. CDR3 in amino acids: CASSNWHGGQYKYF. CDR3 nucleotides: TGTGCCAGCAGCAATTGGCACGGCGGGCAGTACAAGTATTTT.

This chain joins TRBV28 and TRBJ1-2; D is uncertain. Trimming removed 10 bases from V and 1 base from J, with 16 bases in between. This CDR3 comprises 14 residues. Germline CDR1 reads MDHEN; CDR2 reads SYDVKM. The CDR3 DNA reads as TGTGCCACCCCTCAAAACACCATTAACTATGGCTACACCTTC. This encodes CATPQNTINYGYTF.

The V and J genes are TRBV4-1 and TRBJ1-1; the D gene is possibly TRBD1 (5 bases). CDR3 length: 14 residues. V lost 4 bases and J lost 5, with 14 bases in between. The V gene's germline CDR1 is MGHRA and CDR2 YSYEKL. CDR3 residues: CASSLSQGGTEAFF. The CDR3 region has the DNA TGCGCCAGCAGCCTATCTCAGGGAGGTACTGAAGCTTTCTTT.